The T cell receptor beta chain described here comes from a study of blood T cell repertoires in COVID-19. Study context: Whether acute or convalescent, the COVID-19 samples came from the United States, Italy and Spain. Sources were T cells, B-cell-depleted T cells, or PBMCs; the material itself was cDNA or gDNA.

Libraries were prepared by immunoSEQ multiplex PCR; TCRdb keeps only in-frame clonotypes and omits some of them. The data hold 100,000 to 150,000 clones, with about 72% observed a single time. The TCR sequence derives from a woman in her 70s with acute or convalescent COVID-19. The sample comprised peripheral blood.

The CDR3 here is CASSLEGHSGNTIYF. CDR3 bases: TGCGCCAGCAGCTTGGAGGGACACTCTGGAAACACCATATATTTT. This chain connects TRBV5-1 to TRBJ1-3; D is possibly TRBD1 (6 bases). Germline lookup yields CDR1 SGHRS and CDR2 YFSETQ. V lost 0 bases to trimming and J lost 0 bases, with 7 bases between them. This CDR3 has 15 residues.